This T cell receptor (beta chain) was recorded in a study of shared clonotypes between healthy human individuals. Findings and caveats of the study: When compared with the clonotypes that were shared by all four sorted-subset donors, the non-shared clonotypes turned out to have lower generation probabilities. Although depth was large, rarefaction showed that sequencing of the sorted subsets was incomplete.

Evenly divided among several immunoSEQ plates was the genomic DNA of each subset. Assay used: immunoSEQ multiplex PCR; TCRdb lists only in-frame clones, some missing. This table holds over a million clones, around 74% found once. As concerns this clone: As yet, its antigen is unknown.

The clonotype comes from a man between 18 and 35 years old in good health. Input material: memory CD4+ T cells sorted from blood. Specified subset: CD45RA-negative fraction.

The CDR3 coding sequence is TGTGCCAGTAGTTCCCAGGGGAGCAATCAGCCCCAGCATTTT. This translates into CASSSQGSNQPQHF. The chain carries TRBV19 and TRBJ1-5; possible D gene TRBD1, 6 bases. Trimming took 5 bases from V and 1 from J, leaving 9 bases between them. CDR3 length: 14 residues. The germline V gene encodes CDR1 LNHDA and CDR2 SQIVND (reference sequence).